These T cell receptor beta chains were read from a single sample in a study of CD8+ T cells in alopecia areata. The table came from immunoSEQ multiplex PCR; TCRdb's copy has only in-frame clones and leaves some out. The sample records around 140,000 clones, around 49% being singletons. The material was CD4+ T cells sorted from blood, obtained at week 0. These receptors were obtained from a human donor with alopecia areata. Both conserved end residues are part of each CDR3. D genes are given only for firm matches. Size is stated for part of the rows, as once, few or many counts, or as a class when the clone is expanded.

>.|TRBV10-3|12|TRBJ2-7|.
CAISDSSYEQYF
TGTGCCATCAGTGACTCCTCCTACGAGCAGTACTTC
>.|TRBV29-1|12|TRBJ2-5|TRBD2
CSVALAEGAQYF
TGCAGCGTTGCACTAGCGGAGGGGGCCCAGTACTTC
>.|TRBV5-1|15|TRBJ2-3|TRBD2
CASSLGLALTDTQYF
TGCGCCAGCAGCTTGGGACTAGCGCTCACAGATACGCAGTATTTT
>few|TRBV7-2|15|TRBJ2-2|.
CASSSSDWNTGELFF
TGTGCCAGCAGCTCCTCGGACTGGAACACCGGGGAGCTGTTTTTT
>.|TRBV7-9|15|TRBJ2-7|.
CASSLGGVFSYEQYF
TGTGCCAGCAGCTTAGGAGGAGTCTTTTCCTACGAGCAGTACTTC
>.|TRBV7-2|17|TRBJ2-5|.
CASSLEGLAANRETQYF
TGTGCCAGCAGCTTAGAAGGGTTAGCGGCTAATCGGGAGACCCAGTACTTC
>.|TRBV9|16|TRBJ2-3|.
CASSVATGPPEVTQYF
TGTGCCAGCAGCGTAGCTACTGGGCCCCCGGAGGTTACGCAGTATTTT
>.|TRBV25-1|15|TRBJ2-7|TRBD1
CASSETGTGTHEQYF
TGTGCCAGCAGTGAGACCGGGACAGGGACCCACGAGCAGTACTTC
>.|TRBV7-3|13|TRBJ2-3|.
CASSLAGQDTQYF
TGTGCCAGCAGCTTAGCCGGGCAAGATACGCAGTATTTT
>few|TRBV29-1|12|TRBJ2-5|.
CSVAVTQETQYF
TGCAGCGTTGCTGTTACACAAGAGACCCAGTACTTC
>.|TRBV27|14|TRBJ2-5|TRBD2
CASSLAGAGETQYF
TGTGCCAGCAGTTTAGCGGGAGCTGGGGAGACCCAGTACTTC
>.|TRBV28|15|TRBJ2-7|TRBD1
CASSFFGTGDYEQYF
TGTGCCAGCAGTTTTTTTGGGACAGGGGACTACGAGCAGTACTTC
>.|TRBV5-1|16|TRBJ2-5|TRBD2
CASSVGLAGGPETQYF
TGCGCCAGCAGCGTTGGACTAGCGGGAGGGCCCGAGACCCAGTACTTC
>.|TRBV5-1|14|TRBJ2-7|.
CASSTRTGGDEQYF
TGCGCCAGCAGCACAAGAACCGGCGGGGACGAGCAGTACTTC
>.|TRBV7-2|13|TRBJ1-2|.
CASSPISGFGYTF
TGTGCCAGCAGTCCTATCTCAGGGTTTGGCTACACCTTC
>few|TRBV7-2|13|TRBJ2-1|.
CASSLPGNDEQFF
TGTGCCAGCAGCTTACCGGGAAACGATGAGCAGTTCTTC
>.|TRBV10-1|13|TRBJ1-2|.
CASSEGRTYGYTF
TGCGCCAGCAGTGAGGGCCGGACTTATGGCTACACCTTC
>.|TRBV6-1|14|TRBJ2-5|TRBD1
CASNRTGFQETQYF
TGTGCCAGCAACCGGACAGGGTTCCAAGAGACCCAGTACTTC
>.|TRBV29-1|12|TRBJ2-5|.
CSVQLARETQYF
TGCAGCGTCCAGCTAGCGCGAGAGACCCAGTACTTC
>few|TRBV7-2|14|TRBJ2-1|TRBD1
CASSEGGTKTEQFF
TGTGCCAGCAGCGAAGGGGGCACCAAGACTGAGCAGTTCTTC
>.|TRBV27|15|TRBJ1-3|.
CASSLSAGTGNTIYF
TGTGCCAGCAGTTTATCTGCAGGGACTGGAAACACCATATATTTT
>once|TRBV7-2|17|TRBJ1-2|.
CASSLVLSFSKNYGYTF
TGTGCCAGCAGCTTAGTCCTGTCGTTCTCGAAGAACTATGGCTACACCTTC
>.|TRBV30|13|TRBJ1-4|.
CASERGTNEKLFF
TGTGCCTCCGAGCGGGGGACTAATGAAAAACTGTTTTTT
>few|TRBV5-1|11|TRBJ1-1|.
CASRSEGRAFF
TGCGCCAGCAGGTCAGAAGGGAGGGCTTTCTTT
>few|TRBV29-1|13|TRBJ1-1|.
CSVEDRRNTEAFF
TGCAGCGTTGAGGACAGACGGAACACTGAAGCTTTCTTT